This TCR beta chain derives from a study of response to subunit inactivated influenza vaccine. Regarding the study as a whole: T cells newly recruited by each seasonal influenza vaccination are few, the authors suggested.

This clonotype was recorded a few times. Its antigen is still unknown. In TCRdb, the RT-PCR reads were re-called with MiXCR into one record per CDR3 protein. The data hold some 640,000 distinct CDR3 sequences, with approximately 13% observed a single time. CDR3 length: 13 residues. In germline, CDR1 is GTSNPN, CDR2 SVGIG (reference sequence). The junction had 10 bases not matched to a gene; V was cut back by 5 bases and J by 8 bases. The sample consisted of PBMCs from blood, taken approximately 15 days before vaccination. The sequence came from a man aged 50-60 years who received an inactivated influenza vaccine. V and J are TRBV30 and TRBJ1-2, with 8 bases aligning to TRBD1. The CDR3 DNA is TGTGCCTGGGGCATCCAGGGGGCGCGAGGCTACACCTTC. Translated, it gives CAWGIQGARGYTF.